This T cell receptor beta chain was observed in a study of response to subunit inactivated influenza vaccine. The study's findings and limits: Researchers suggested that each seasonal influenza vaccination recruits few new T cells.

On this clonotype: No antigen is known for it.

Germline-derived CDR1 and CDR2 are LGHNA and YSLEER. V was trimmed by 2 bases and J by 3 bases, leaving 10 bases between them. The CDR3 runs 15 residues. TCRdb itself ran the RT-PCR reads through MiXCR, one entry per CDR3 protein. The sample yields hundreds of thousands of distinct CDR3 sequences, approximately 17% seen once. The chain recombines TRBV4-3 with TRBJ2-2; D is ambiguous. The input for sequencing was PBMCs from blood, taken roughly 5 days after vaccination. This sequence originates from a man over 45 who received an inactivated influenza vaccine. The CDR3 region has the DNA TGCGCCAGCAGCCAACTTTCTAGGCACACCGGGGAGCTGTTTTTT. This codes for CASSQLSRHTGELFF.